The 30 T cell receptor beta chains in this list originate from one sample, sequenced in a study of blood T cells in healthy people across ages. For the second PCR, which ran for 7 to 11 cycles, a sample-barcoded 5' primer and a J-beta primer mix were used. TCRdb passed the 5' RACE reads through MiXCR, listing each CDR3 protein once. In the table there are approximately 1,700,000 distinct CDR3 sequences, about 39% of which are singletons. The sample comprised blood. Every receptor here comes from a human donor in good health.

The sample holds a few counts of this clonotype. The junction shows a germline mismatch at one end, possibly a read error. The DNA of the CDR3 is TGTGCCGCCAGTGGCAGTCACCAAGAGACCCAGTACTTC. This gives the protein CAASGSHQETQYF. The chain joins TRBV24-1 to TRBJ2-5; D uncertain. Per germline, CDR1 KGHDR and CDR2 SFDVKD. This CDR3 has 13 amino acids.

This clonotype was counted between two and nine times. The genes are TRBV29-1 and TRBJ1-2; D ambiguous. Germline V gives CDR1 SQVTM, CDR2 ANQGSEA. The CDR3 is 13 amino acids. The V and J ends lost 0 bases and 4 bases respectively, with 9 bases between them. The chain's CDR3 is CSVEDRQVYGYTF. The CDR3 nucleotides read TGCAGCGTTGAAGATCGGCAGGTCTATGGCTACACCTTC.

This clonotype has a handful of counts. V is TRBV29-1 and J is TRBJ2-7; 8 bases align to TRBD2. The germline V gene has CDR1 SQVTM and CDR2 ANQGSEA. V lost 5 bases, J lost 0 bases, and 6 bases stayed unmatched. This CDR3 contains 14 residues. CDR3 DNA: TGCAGCGTTCGGGAGGGGCTGGTCTCCTACGAGCAGTACTTC. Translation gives CSVREGLVSYEQYF.

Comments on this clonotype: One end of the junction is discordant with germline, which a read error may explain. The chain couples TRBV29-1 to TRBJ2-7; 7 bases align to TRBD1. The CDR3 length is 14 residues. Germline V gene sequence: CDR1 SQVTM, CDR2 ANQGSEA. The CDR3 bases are TGCAGCGTCGAAGGACAGGCCTCCTCCTACGAGCAGTACTTC. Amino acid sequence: CSVEGQASSYEQYF.

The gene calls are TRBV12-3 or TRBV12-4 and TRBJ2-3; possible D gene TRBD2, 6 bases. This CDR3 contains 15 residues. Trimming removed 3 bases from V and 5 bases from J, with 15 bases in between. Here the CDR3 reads CASSFTGSLGDTQYF. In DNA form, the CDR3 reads TGTGCCAGCAGTTTCACCGGGAGCCTCGGAGATACGCAGTATTTT.

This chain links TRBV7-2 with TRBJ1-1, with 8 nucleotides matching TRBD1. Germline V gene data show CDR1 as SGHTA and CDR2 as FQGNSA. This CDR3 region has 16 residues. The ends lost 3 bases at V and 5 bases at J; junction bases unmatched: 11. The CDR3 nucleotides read TGTGCCAGCAGCTTCAGGGGGCGGTCCCCCGGGACTGAAGCTTTCTTT. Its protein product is CASSFRGRSPGTEAFF.

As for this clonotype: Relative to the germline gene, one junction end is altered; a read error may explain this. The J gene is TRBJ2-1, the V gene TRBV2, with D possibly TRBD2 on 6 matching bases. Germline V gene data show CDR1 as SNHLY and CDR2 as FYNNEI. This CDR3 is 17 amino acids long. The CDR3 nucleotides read TGTACCAGCAGCTCTGCTCCGGGGGTCCCTCTTGGGAATGAGCAGTTTTTC. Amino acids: CTSSSAPGVPLGNEQFF.

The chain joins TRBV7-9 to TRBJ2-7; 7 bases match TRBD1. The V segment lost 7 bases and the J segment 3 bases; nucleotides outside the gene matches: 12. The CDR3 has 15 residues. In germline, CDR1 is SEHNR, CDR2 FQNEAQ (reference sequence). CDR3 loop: CASTLQDRCYYEQYF. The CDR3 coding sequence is TGTGCCAGCACCCTACAGGACAGGTGCTACTACGAGCAGTACTTC.

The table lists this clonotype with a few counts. The CDR3 DNA is TGTGCCAGCAGTTCCTCCCCGGGCGGGGGGCGACTTGAGCAGTTCTTC. Translated, it gives CASSSSPGGGRLEQFF. The rearrangement links TRBV12-3 or TRBV12-4 to TRBJ2-1; 8 nucleotides agree with TRBD2. V lost 4 bases and J lost 9; bases outside the gene matches: 14. The CDR3 runs 16 residues.

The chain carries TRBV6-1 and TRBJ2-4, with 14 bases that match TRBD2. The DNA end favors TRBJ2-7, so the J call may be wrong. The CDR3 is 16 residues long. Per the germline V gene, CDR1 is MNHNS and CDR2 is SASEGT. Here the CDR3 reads CASSPGLAGDPHEQYF. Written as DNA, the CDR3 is TGTGCCAGCAGTCCGGGACTAGCGGGGGATCCCCACGAGCAGTACTTC.

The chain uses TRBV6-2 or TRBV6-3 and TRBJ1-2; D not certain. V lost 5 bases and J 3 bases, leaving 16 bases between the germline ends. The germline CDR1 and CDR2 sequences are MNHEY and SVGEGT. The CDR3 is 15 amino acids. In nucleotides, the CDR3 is TGTGCCAGCAGTATTGACCCCGGTTTGGACTATGGCTACACCTTC. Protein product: CASSIDPGLDYGYTF.

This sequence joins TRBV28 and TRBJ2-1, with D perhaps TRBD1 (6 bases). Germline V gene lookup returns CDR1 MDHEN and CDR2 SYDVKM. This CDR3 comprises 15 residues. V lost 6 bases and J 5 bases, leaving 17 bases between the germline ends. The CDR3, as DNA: TGTGCCAGCAGATCACAGGGAAAGCGCCACAATGAGCAGTTCTTC. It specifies CASRSQGKRHNEQFF.

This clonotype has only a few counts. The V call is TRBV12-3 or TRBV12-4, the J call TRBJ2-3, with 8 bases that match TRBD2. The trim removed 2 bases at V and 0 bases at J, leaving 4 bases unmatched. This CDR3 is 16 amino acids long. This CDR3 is CASSLRRGASTDTQYF. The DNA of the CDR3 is TGTGCCAGCAGTTTAAGGCGGGGGGCGAGCACAGATACGCAGTATTTT.

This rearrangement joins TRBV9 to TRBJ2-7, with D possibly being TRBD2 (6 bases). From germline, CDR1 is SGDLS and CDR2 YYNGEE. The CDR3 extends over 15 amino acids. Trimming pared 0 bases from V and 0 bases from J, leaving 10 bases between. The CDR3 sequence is CASSVVPGDSYEQYF. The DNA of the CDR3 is TGTGCCAGCAGCGTAGTTCCGGGGGACTCCTACGAGCAGTACTTC.

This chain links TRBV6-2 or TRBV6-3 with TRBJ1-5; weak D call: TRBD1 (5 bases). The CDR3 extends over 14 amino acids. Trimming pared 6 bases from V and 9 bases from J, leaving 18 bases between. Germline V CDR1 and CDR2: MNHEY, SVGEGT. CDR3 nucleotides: TGTGCCAGCAGGCACCCACTGGGGGAGGCGCCCCAGCATTTT. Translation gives CASRHPLGEAPQHF.

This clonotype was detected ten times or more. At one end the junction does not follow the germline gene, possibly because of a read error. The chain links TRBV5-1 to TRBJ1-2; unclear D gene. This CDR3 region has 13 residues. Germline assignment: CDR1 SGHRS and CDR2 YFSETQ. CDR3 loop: CASSLAANYGYTF. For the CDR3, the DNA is TGTGCCAGCAGCTTAGCAGCTAACTATGGCTACACCTTC.

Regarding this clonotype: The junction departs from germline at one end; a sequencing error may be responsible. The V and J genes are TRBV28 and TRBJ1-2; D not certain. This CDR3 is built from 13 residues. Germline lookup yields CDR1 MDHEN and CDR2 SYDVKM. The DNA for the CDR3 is TGTGCCGGCAGCCTCTCCCCACAGAGCGGCTACACCTTC. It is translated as CAGSLSPQSGYTF.

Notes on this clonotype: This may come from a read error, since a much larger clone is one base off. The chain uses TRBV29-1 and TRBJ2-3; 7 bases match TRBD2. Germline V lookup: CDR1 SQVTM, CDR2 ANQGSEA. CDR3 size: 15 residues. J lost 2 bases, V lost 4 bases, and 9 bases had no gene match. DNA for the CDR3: TGCAGCGTTGGCGAGACTAGCAGGCCCACAGATACGCAGTATTTT. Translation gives CSVGETSRPTDTQYF.

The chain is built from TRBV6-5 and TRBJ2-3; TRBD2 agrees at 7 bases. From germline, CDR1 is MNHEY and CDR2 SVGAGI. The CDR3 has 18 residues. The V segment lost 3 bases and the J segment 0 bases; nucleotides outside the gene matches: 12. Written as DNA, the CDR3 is TGTGCCAGCAGTTATCTGGCTAGCGGATCCCCTAGCACAGATACGCAGTATTTT. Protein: CASSYLASGSPSTDTQYF.

CDR3 protein: CASSLNIGDTQYF. The CDR3 coding sequence is TGCGCCAGCAGCCTCAATATCGGGGATACGCAGTATTTT. The chain is built from TRBV4-3 and TRBJ2-3; D is unresolved. V lost 4 bases and J 6 bases, leaving 11 bases between the germline ends. CDR3 size: 13 residues. Germline V gene lookup returns CDR1 LGHNA and CDR2 YSLEER.

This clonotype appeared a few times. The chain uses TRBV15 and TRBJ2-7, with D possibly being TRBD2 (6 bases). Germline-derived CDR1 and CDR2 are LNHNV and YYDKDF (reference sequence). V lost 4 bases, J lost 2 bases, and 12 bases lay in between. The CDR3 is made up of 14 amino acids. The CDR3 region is CATSIGGSAYEQYF. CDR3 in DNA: TGTGCCACCAGCATTGGGGGGTCCGCCTACGAGCAGTACTTC.

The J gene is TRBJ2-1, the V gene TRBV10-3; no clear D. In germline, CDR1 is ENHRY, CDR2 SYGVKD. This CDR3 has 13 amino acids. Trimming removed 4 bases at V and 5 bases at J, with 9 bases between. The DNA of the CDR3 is TGTGCCATCAGTGGGGCTAATGACAATGAGCAGTTCTTC. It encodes CAISGANDNEQFF.

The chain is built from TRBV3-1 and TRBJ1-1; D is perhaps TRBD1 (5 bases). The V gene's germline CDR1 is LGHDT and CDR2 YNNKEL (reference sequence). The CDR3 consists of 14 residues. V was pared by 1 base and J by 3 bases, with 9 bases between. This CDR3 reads CASSQVYRYTEAFF. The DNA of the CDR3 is TGTGCCAGCAGCCAAGTTTACAGGTACACTGAAGCTTTCTTT. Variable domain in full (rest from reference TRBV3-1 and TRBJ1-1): DTAVSQTPKYLVTQMGNDKSIKCEQNLGHDTMYWYKQDSKKFLKIMFSYNNKELIINETVPNRFSPKSPDKAHLNLHINSLELGDSAVYFCASSQVYRYTEAFFGQGTRLTVV.

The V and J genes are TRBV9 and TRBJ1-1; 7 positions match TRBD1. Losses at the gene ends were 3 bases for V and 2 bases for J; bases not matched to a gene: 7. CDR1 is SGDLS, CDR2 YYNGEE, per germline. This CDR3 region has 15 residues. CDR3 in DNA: TGTGCCAGCAGCGCGTGGGGACAGACCAACACTGAAGCTTTCTTT. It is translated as CASSAWGQTNTEAFF.

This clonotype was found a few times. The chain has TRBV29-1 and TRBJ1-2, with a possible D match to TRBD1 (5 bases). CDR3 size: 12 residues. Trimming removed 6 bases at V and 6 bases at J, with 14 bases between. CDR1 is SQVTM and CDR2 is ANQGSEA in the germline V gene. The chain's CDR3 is CSVMDTSNGYTF. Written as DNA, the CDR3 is TGCAGCGTGATGGACACCTCGAATGGCTACACCTTC.

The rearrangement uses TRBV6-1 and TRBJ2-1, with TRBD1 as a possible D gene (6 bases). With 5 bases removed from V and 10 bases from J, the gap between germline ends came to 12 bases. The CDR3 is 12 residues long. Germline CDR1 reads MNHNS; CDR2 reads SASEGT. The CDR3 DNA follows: TGTGCCAGCAGTCTTCAGGGGTGGGAGCAGTTCTTC. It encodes CASSLQGWEQFF.

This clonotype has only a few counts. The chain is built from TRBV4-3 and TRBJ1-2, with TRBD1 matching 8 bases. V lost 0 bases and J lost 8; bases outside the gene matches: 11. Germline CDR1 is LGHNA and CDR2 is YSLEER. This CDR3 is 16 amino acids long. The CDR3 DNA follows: TGCGCCAGCAGCCAAGATCGAGGACAGGGCTCTTGGGGCTACACCTTC. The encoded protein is CASSQDRGQGSWGYTF.

CDR3 DNA sequence: TGTGCCAGCAGCTTAATGAGGGGGGGCCCCCACGAGCAGTACTTC. Translated: CASSLMRGGPHEQYF. The chain couples TRBV7-8 to TRBJ2-7, with D perhaps TRBD2 (7 bases). From germline, CDR1 is SGHVS and CDR2 FQNEAQ. Trimming took 2 bases from V and 5 from J, leaving 16 bases between them. This CDR3 region has 15 residues.

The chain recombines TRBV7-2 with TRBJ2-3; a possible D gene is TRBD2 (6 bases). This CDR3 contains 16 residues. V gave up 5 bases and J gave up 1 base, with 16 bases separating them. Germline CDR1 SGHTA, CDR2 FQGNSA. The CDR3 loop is CASSPSFPGGTDTQYF. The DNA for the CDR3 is TGTGCCAGCAGCCCCTCCTTCCCGGGGGGCACAGATACGCAGTATTTT.

The CDR3 nucleotides are TGTGCTAGTGGTTTTAACAGGTTCGGTGAGCAGTTCTTC. Translated: CASGFNRFGEQFF. The V call is TRBV12-5, the J call TRBJ2-1; a weak D match, TRBD1 (5 bases). Trimming stripped 3 bases from V and 9 bases from J, with 12 bases between. The CDR3 covers 13 residues. Germline V gene data show CDR1 as LGHNT and CDR2 as FRNRAP.